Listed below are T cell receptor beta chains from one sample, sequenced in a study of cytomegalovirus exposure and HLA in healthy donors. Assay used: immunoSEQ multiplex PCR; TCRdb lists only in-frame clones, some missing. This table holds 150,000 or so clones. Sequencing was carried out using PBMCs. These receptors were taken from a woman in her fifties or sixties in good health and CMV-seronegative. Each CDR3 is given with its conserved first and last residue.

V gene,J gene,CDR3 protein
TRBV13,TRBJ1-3,CASSLTAGSGNTIYF
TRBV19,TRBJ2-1,CASRQRGSHYNEQFF
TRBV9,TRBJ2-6,CASSDPQGAVPGANVLTF
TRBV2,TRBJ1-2,CASSRGGGVSGYTF
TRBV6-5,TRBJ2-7,CASSRRTDHYEQYF
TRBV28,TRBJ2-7,CASSFGGNSLEQYF
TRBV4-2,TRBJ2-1,CASSQDLGRGRAYFLNEQFF
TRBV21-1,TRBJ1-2,CASSKRGPNYGYTF
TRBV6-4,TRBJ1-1,CASGDGGGISEAFF
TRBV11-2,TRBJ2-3,CASSWTVQDTQYF
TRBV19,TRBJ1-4,CASSPRQGEKLFF
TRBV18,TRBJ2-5,CASSRREGKETQYF
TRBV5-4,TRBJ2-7,CASSLYGRGGYEQYF
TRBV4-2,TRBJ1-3,CASSQDGPRGDNTIYF
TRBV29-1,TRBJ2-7,CSVVGRTLYEQYF
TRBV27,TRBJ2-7,CASSLLESGLVGHEQYF
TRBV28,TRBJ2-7,CASSLRDWSSYEQYF
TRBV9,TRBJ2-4,CASSGTGTLAKNIQYF
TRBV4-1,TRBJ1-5,CASSHPGQGAQPQHF
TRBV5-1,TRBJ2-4,CASSEREGPKNIQYF
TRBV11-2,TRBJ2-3,CASSSGTTDTDTQYF
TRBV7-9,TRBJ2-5,CASWDREETQYF
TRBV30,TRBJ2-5,CAWSQGQGAPPETQYF
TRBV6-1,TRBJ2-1,CASSEAVGLYNEQFF
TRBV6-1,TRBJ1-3,CASSESKGFYTIYF
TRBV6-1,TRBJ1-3,CASSASLGGASGNTIYF
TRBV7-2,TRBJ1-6,CASSLVPEDSPLHF
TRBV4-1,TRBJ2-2,CASSQNPGQRTGELFF
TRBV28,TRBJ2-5,CASSTEETQYF
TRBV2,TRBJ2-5,CASSVRLAGGQETQYF
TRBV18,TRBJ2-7,CASSPTLAGGEEQYF
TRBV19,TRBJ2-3,CASSIGGLAGGLTDTQYF
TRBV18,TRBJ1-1,CASSPPESSEAFF
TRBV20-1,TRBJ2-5,CSATTRKTQYF
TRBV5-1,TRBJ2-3,CASSLAAGDRTDTQYF
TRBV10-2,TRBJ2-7,CASSGSTYEQYF
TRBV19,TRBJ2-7,CASSPGTGGTGYEQYF
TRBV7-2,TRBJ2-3,CASSTRPSPDTQYF
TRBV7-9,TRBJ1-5,CASSSDALGGGNQPQHF
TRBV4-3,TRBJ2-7,CASSQDGEGSSYEQYF
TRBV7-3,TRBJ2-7,CASSFGTDPYEQYF
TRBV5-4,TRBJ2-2,CASSRDPQGAGELFF
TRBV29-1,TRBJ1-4,CSVVTGRGEKLFF
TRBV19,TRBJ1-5,CASSIGAGPNPNQPQHF
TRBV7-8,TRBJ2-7,CASSPRRAVYEQYF
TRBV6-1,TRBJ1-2,CASSEWDSEYRVGYTF
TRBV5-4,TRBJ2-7,CASSLGRGGSYEQYF
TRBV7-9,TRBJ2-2,CASSTANTGELFF
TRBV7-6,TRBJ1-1,CASSGGAGEAFF
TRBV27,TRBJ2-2,CASSTLEAGDTGELFF
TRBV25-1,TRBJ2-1,CASSEYTDISYNEQFF
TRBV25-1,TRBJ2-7,CASSSRGTAGEQYF
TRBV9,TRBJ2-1,CASSAVGSFEQFF
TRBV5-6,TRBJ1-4,CASSSWDMDREDNEKLFF